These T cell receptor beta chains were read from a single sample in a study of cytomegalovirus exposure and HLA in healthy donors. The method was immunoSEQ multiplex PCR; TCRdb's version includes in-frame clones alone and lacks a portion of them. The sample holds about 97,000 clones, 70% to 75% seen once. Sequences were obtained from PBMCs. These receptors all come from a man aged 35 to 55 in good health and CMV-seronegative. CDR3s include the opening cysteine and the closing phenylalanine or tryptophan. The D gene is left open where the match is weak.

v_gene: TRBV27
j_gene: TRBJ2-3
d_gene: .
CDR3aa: CASSLFGVSTDTQYF
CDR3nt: TGTGCCAGCAGTTTATTCGGGGTTAGCACAGATACGCAGTATTTT

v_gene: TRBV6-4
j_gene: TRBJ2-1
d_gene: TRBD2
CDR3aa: CASSRSGLAGVTYNEQFF
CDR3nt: TGTGCCAGCAGTAGATCTGGACTAGCGGGGGTCACTTACAATGAGCAGTTCTTC

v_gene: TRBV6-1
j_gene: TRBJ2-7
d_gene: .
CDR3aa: CASSVGQTYEQYF
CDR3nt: TGTGCCAGCAGTGTCGGACAGACCTACGAGCAGTACTTC

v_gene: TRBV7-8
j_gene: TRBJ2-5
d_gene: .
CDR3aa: CASSLAILETQYF
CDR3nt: TGTGCCAGCAGCTTAGCAATCTTAGAGACCCAGTACTTC

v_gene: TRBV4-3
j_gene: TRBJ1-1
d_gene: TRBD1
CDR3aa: CASSQRTGGTEAFF
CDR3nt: TGCGCCAGCAGCCAAAGGACAGGGGGCACTGAAGCTTTCTTT

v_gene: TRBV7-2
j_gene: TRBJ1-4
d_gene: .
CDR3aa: CASSLGFGANEKLFF
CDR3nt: TGTGCCAGCAGCTTAGGATTCGGGGCTAATGAAAAACTGTTTTTT

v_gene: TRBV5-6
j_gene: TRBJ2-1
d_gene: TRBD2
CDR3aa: CASTETGGLDNEQFF
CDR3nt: TGTGCCAGCACCGAAACGGGGGGGCTTGACAATGAGCAGTTCTTC

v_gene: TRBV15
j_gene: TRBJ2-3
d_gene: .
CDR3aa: CATSRDIRAGYTQYF
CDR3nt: TGTGCCACCAGCAGAGATATCAGGGCCGGTTATACGCAGTATTTT

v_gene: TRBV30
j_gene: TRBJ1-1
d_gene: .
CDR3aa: CAWKISSLNTEAFF
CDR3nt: TGTGCCTGGAAAATCTCTTCCCTTAACACTGAAGCTTTCTTT

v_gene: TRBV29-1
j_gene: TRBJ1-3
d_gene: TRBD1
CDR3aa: CSVGAGGSGNTIYF
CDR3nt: TGCAGCGTTGGGGCAGGGGGCTCTGGAAACACCATATATTTT

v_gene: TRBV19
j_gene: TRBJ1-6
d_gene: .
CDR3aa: CASSIGPAGFGSPLHF
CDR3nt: TGTGCCAGTAGTATAGGCCCAGCAGGGTTCGGTTCACCCCTCCACTTT

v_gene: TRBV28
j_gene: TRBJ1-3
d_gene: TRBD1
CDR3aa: CASSLLTGAGNTIYF
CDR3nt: TGTGCCAGCAGTTTATTGACAGGGGCTGGAAACACCATATATTTT

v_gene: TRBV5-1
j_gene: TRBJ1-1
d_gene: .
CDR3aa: CASSLAGAGEAFF
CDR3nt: TGCGCCAGCAGCTTGGCCGGAGCAGGGGAAGCTTTCTTT